The source of this TCR beta chain is a study of blood T cell repertoires in COVID-19. Study details: There were acute and convalescent COVID-19 samples, and they came from the United States, Italy and Spain. T cells, B-cell-depleted T cells, or PBMCs provided the cDNA or gDNA that served as material.

Participants' own reports of clinical history determined their cohort assignment. The CDR3 contains 12 residues. Germline V gene sequence: CDR1 LGHNA, CDR2 YSLEER. Between the trimmed V and J ends, which lost 3 bases and 1 base, there was a span of 3 bases. As handled by the study authors: Amplification from reference gene primers served as the basis for estimated nucleated cell counts. Profiled with immunoSEQ multiplex PCR; TCRdb holds only in-frame clones, not every one. D and trimming were read from the DNA, whereas the V and J calls and clone size are those reported in that table. Among 150,000 to 200,000 clones listed, approximately 86% were seen once.

The gene calls are TRBV4-3 and TRBJ1-1; D not resolved. The sequenced sample consisted of PBMCs or T cells enriched from blood (not recorded which). The sequence came from a woman aged 55-75 years with acute COVID-19. CDR3 DNA sequence: TGCGCCAGCAGCCAGGCGAACACTGAAGCTTTCTTT. Translation gives CASSQANTEAFF.